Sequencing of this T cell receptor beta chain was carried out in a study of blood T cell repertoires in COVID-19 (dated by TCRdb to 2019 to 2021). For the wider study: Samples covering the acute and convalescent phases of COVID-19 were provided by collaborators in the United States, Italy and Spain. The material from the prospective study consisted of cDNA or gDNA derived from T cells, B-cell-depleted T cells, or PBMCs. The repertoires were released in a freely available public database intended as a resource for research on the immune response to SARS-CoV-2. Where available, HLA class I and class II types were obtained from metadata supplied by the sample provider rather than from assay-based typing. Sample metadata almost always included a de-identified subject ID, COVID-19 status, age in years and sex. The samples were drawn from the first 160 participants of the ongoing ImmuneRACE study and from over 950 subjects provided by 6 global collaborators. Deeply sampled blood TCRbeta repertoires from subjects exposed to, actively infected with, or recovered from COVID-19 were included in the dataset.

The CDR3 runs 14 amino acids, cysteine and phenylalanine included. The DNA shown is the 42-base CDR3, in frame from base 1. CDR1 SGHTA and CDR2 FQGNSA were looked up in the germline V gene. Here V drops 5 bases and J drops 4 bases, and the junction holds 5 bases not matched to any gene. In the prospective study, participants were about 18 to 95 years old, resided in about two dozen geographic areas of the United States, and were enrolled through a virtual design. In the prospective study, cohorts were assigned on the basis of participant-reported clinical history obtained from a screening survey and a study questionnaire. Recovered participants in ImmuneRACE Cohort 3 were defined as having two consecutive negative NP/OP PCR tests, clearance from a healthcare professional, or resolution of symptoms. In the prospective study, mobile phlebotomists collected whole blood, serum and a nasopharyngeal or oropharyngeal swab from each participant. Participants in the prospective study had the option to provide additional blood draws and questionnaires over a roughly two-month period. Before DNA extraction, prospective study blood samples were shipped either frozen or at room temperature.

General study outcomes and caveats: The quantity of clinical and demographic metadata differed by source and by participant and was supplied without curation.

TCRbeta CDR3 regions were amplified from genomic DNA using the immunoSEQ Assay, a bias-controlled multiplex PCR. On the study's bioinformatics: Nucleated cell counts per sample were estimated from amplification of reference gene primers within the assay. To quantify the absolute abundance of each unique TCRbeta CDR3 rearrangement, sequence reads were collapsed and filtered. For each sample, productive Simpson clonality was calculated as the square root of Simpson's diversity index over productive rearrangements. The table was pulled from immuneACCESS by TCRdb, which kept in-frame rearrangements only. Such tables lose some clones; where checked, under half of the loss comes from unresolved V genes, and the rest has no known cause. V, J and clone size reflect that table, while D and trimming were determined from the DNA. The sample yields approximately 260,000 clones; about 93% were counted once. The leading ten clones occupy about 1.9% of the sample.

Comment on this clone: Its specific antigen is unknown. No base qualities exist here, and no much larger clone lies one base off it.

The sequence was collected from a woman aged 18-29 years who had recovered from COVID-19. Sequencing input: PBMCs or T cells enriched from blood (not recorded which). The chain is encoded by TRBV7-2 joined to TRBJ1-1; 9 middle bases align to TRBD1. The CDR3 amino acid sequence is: CASSIQGARTEAFF. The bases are TGTGCCAGCAGCATACAGGGGGCGCGCACTGAAGCTTTCTTT.